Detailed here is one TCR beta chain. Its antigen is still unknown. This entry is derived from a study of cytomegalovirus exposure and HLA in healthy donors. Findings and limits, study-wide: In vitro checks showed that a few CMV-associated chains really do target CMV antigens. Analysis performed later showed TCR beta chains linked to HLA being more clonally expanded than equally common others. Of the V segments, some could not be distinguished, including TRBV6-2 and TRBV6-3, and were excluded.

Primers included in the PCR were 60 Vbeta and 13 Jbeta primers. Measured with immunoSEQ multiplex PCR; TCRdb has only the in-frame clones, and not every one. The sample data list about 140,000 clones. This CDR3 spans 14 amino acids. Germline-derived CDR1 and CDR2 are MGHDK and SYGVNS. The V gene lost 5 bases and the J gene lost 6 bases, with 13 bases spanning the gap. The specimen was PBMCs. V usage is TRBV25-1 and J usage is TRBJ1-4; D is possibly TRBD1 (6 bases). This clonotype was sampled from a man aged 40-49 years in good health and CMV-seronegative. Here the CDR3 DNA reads TGTGCCAGCAGTCACAGGGTCGGGGATGAAAAACTGTTTTTT. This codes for CASSHRVGDEKLFF.